The next 31 T cell receptor beta chains were all read from a single sample in a study of T cell responses to AZD1222 COVID-19 vaccine listed by TCRdb under 2021. In light of the paper, this sample's time point label describes: baseline before first vaccination. Library construction relied on the immunoSEQ multiplex PCR assay. This is the immuneACCESS table as TCRdb keeps it, with only in-frame sequences that have V and J called. A part of the clones is gone; compared with another copy, unresolved V genes explain less than half, and the rest is unexplained. In this sample the table shows 140,000 to 150,000 clones, 88% of which occur a single time. The ten biggest clones cover roughly 15% of the sample. Sequencing used peripheral blood, obtained on day 0 of AZD1222 vaccination. Source of these receptors: an adult in good health.

The chain uses TRBV7-8 and TRBJ1-2, with a weak D call TRBD1 (5 bases). Germline V gives CDR1 SGHVS, CDR2 FQNEAQ. Between the trimmed V and J ends, which lost 5 bases and 5 bases, there was a span of 21 bases. The CDR3 is made up of 16 amino acids. The CDR3: CASSPLGASGEYGYTF. The CDR3 coding sequence is TGTGCCAGCAGCCCACTAGGGGCCTCCGGGGAGTATGGCTACACCTTC.

This clone was observed once. The chain recombines TRBV18 with TRBJ1-2, with TRBD1 matching over 12 bases. The CDR3 loop spans 13 amino acids. Germline V lookup: CDR1 KGHSH, CDR2 LQKENI. J gave up 10 bases and V 3 bases, and 3 bases lay outside the gene matches. CDR3 bases: TGTGCCAGCTCACCCGGGACAGGGGGCAACTACACCTTC. Its translation: CASSPGTGGNYTF.

V is TRBV9 and J is TRBJ2-7; maybe TRBD1 (6 bases). V gave up 0 bases and J gave up 1 base, with 8 bases separating them. This CDR3 is built from 14 residues. The V gene's germline CDR1 is SGDLS and CDR2 YYNGEE. In DNA form, the CDR3 reads TGTGCCAGCAGCGTAGACAGGGCGTCCTACGAGCAGTACTTC. It is translated as CASSVDRASYEQYF.

This chain joins TRBV6-2 or TRBV6-3 and TRBJ1-1, with D possibly matching TRBD1 (6 bases). Trimming stripped 5 bases from V and 4 bases from J, with 11 bases between. This CDR3 region has 13 residues. Germline V gene lookup returns CDR1 MNHEY and CDR2 SVGEGT. The CDR3 spells CASSPGQGTEAFF. The CDR3 nucleotides read TGTGCCAGCAGTCCGGGACAAGGCACTGAAGCTTTCTTT.

The chain joins TRBV24-1 to TRBJ1-2; no clear D. CDR1 and CDR2 from the germline V gene are KGHDR and SFDVKD. This CDR3 contains 14 residues. The V gene lost 3 bases and the J gene lost 8 bases, with 15 bases spanning the gap. CDR3 sequence: CATSDPPGLGGYTF. CDR3 in DNA: TGTGCCACCAGTGATCCCCCCGGTCTTGGCGGCTACACCTTC.

The chain is built from TRBV20-1 and TRBJ2-3; perhaps D is TRBD1 or TRBD2 (5 bases each). Germline V gives CDR1 DFQATT, CDR2 SNEGSKA (reference sequence). Between the trimmed V and J ends, which lost 6 bases and 5 bases, there was a span of 18 bases. This CDR3 contains 14 residues. CDR3 sequence: CSASQGREKDTQYF. In nucleotides, the CDR3 is TGCAGTGCCAGTCAGGGCAGGGAGAAAGATACGCAGTATTTT.

This clone was observed a handful of times. The genes are TRBV30 and TRBJ1-4; D not resolved. This CDR3 has 17 amino acids. The V end was cut by 0 bases, the J end by 8 bases, with 22 bases between. Germline V gives CDR1 GTSNPN, CDR2 SVGIG (reference sequence). For the CDR3, the DNA is TGTGCCTGGAGTGTACAGCGGGTTTCGAGGGTAGGGGAAAAACTGTTTTTT. Its translation is CAWSVQRVSRVGEKLFF.

The chain couples TRBV6-5 to TRBJ2-1; D may be TRBD1 (6 bases). Germline loops: CDR1 MNHEY, CDR2 SVGAGI. The V end lost 5 bases, the J end lost 4 bases, and 9 bases lay between the germline ends. The CDR3 is 13 amino acids. CDR3 nucleotide sequence: TGTGCCAGCAGTCGGACAGCGTACAATGAGCAGTTCTTC. Its protein product is CASSRTAYNEQFF.

The chain couples TRBV7-2 to TRBJ2-3; 8 bases are shared with TRBD2. Trimming cost V 5 bases and J 4 bases; bases outside gene matches: 11. The CDR3 has 16 amino acids. CDR1 and CDR2 (germline): SGHTA, FQGNSA. The DNA for the CDR3 is TGTGCCAGCAGCCTATCCGGGGGGGGCGGAGCAGATACGCAGTATTTT. Encoded protein: CASSLSGGGGADTQYF.

The chain has TRBV27 and TRBJ2-6, with D maybe TRBD1 (6 bases). V lost 6 bases and J lost 0, with 21 bases in between. This CDR3 region has 19 residues. The germline V gene encodes CDR1 MNHEY and CDR2 SMNVEV (reference sequence). CDR3 protein: CASRDRAGTRLSGANVLTF. Written as DNA, the CDR3 is TGTGCCAGCAGGGATAGGGCCGGGACACGGCTCTCTGGGGCCAACGTCCTGACTTTC.

This clone was recorded only once. This sequence joins TRBV27 and TRBJ1-4, with a possible D match to TRBD1 (5 bases). The CDR3 consists of 13 residues. The germline V gene encodes CDR1 MNHEY and CDR2 SMNVEV (reference sequence). The ends were cut back, 4 bases at V and 5 bases at J, with 8 bases in the middle. In nucleotides, the CDR3 is TGTGCCAGCAGTTACCGGGGGAATGAAAAACTGTTTTTT. Encoded protein: CASSYRGNEKLFF.

This chain connects TRBV5-6 to TRBJ1-1; D possibly corresponds to TRBD1 (5 bases). V was cut by 6 bases and J by 0 bases, with 15 bases left in between. The CDR3 sequence is 15 residues long. The germline CDR1 and CDR2 sequences are SGHDT and YYEEEE. CDR3 sequence (DNA): TGTGCCAGCACCTGGGGGACGAACCTGAACACTGAAGCTTTCTTT. It yields the protein CASTWGTNLNTEAFF.

The chain combines TRBV6-5 with TRBJ1-5, with D possibly being TRBD1 (5 bases). V lost 4 bases and J 2 bases, leaving 12 bases between the germline ends. This CDR3 is 15 amino acids long. CDR1 is MNHEY, CDR2 SVGAGI, per germline. In DNA, the CDR3 is TGTGCCAGCAGTTGGGACCCCGAAGGCAATCAGCCCCAGCATTTT. Residues: CASSWDPEGNQPQHF.

J is TRBJ1-1 and V is TRBV11-2; D is ambiguous. The V and J ends lost 2 bases and 8 bases respectively, with 18 bases between them. The CDR3 extends over 15 amino acids. From germline, CDR1 is SGHAT and CDR2 FQNNGV. CDR3 in DNA: TGTGCCAGCAGCTTACTCGGTCTGGGTTCAGGAGAAGCTTTCTTT. Amino acid sequence: CASSLLGLGSGEAFF.

The J gene is TRBJ2-1, the V gene TRBV7-2, with 7 bases matching TRBD1. There are 14 residues in the CDR3. Germline V gene sequence: CDR1 SGHTA, CDR2 FQGNSA. Trimming cost V 5 bases and J 3 bases; bases outside gene matches: 4. In DNA, the CDR3 is TGTGCCAGCAGCCAGGGGACAGTCTACAATGAGCAGTTCTTC. This encodes CASSQGTVYNEQFF.

The rearrangement joins TRBV5-4 to TRBJ1-1, with 7 nucleotides matching TRBD1. V trimming: 4 bases; J trimming: 3 bases; junction bases outside the gene matches: 6. From germline, CDR1 is SGHNT and CDR2 YYREEE (reference sequence). There are 14 residues in the CDR3. CDR3: CASSPTGQDTEAFF. The CDR3 DNA is TGTGCCAGCAGCCCTACAGGACAGGACACTGAAGCTTTCTTT.

V and J are TRBV19 and TRBJ1-5, with D maybe TRBD1 (6 bases). This CDR3 is 15 amino acids long. Germline V gene data show CDR1 as LNHDA and CDR2 as SQIVND (reference sequence). Trimming pared 5 bases from V and 2 bases from J, leaving 13 bases between. The CDR3 region has the DNA TGTGCCAGTAGTGTAGGGACATGGGGCAATCAGCCCCAGCATTTT. It codes for CASSVGTWGNQPQHF.

The V gene is TRBV28, the J gene TRBJ1-2; 7 bases match TRBD1. V lost 4 bases and J lost 8; bases outside the gene matches: 7. This CDR3 region has 13 residues. Germline V gene sequence: CDR1 MDHEN, CDR2 SYDVKM. CDR3 protein: CASSSTGEDGYTF. CDR3 coding DNA: TGTGCCAGCAGTTCAACAGGGGAAGACGGCTACACCTTC.

The chain uses TRBV11-3 and TRBJ1-1; no firm D call. This CDR3 comprises 13 residues. Germline-derived CDR1 and CDR2 are SGHNT and YENEEA. The ends were cut back, 3 bases at V and 6 bases at J, with 11 bases in the middle. The CDR3 here is CASSFRPGAEAFF. DNA of the CDR3: TGTGCCAGCAGCTTTCGTCCTGGGGCTGAAGCTTTCTTT.

The CDR3 reads CATSSRQFTAQYF. DNA of the CDR3: TGTGCCACCAGCTCCCGACAGTTTACGGCCCAGTACTTC. The chain carries TRBV15 and TRBJ2-5, with TRBD1 as a possible D gene (5 bases). The V end was cut by 5 bases, the J end by 9 bases, with 16 bases between. The CDR3 is 13 amino acids. Germline CDR1 reads LNHNV; CDR2 reads YYDKDF (reference sequence).

The chain employs TRBV7-9 and TRBJ1-1; 8 positions match TRBD1. The CDR3 has 13 residues. Germline V gene sequence: CDR1 SEHNR, CDR2 FQNEAQ (reference sequence). V shed 6 bases and J 7 bases; nucleotides not matched to a gene: 7. This chain's CDR3 is CASSPGQAIEAFF. The CDR3 nucleotides are TGTGCCAGCAGTCCGGGACAGGCGATTGAAGCTTTCTTT.

This clone was found once. CDR3 DNA: TGTGCCAGCAGCCAAAACCTGGGACCAGGCACAGATACGCAGTATTTT. Amino acid sequence: CASSQNLGPGTDTQYF. The chain links TRBV5-8 to TRBJ2-3; D possibly uses TRBD1 or TRBD2 (5 bases each). V gave up 4 bases and J gave up 1 base, with 16 bases separating them. Germline V gene data show CDR1 as SGHTS and CDR2 as YDEGEE. This CDR3 is 16 amino acids long.

The chain is built from TRBV5-1 and TRBJ2-1; 7 bases line up with TRBD2. V shed 4 bases and J 2 bases; nucleotides not matched to a gene: 12. CDR3 length equals 17 residues. The germline V gene has CDR1 SGHRS and CDR2 YFSETQ. The CDR3 spells CASSLPISGEAYNEQFF. CDR3 sequence (DNA): TGCGCCAGCAGCCTCCCAATAAGCGGGGAGGCCTACAATGAGCAGTTCTTC.

J is TRBJ1-2 and V is TRBV2; D perhaps matches TRBD1 (6 bases). CDR1 and CDR2 from the germline V gene are SNHLY and FYNNEI. This CDR3 spans 13 amino acids. Deletions cut 6 bases from V and 3 bases from J, with 11 bases between. The CDR3 DNA is TGTGCCAGCAGATGGGGGCCGGACTATGGCTACACCTTC. This translates into CASRWGPDYGYTF. Variable domain in full (rest from reference TRBV2 and TRBJ1-2): EPEVTQTPSHQVTQMGQEVILRCVPISNHLYFYWYRQILGQKVEFLVSFYNNEISEKSEIFDDQFSVERPDGSNFTLKIRSTKLEDSAMYFCASRWGPDYGYTFGSGTRLTVV.

This clone was detected once. The chain combines TRBV18 with TRBJ2-7; weak D call: TRBD1 (6 bases). Germline V gene sequence: CDR1 KGHSH, CDR2 LQKENI. This CDR3 region has 14 residues. V was shortened by 3 bases and J by 3 bases, with 12 bases between the two germline ends. CDR3 DNA: TGTGCCAGCTCACCCGGCACAGGGTACTACGAGCAGTACTTC. Translating gives CASSPGTGYYEQYF.

The rearrangement uses TRBV23-1 and TRBJ1-5, with D unresolved. TRBV23-1 is filed as an ORF, its function uncertain. There are 15 residues in the CDR3. V gave up 2 bases and J gave up 0 bases, with 8 bases separating them. CDR3 in amino acids: CASSQGQYSNQPQHF. The DNA for the CDR3 is TGCGCCAGCAGTCAAGGTCAGTATAGCAATCAGCCCCAGCATTTT.

The rearrangement joins TRBV9 to TRBJ2-1; D perhaps matches TRBD2 (5 bases). CDR3 length equals 14 residues. Per germline, CDR1 SGDLS and CDR2 YYNGEE. Trimming took off 4 bases at V and 5 bases at J, with 13 bases between the two ends. The CDR3 spells CASSLTGSDNEQFF. For the CDR3, the DNA is TGTGCCAGCAGCTTGACGGGGAGTGACAATGAGCAGTTCTTC.

J is TRBJ1-1 and V is TRBV29-1; D remains ambiguous. The germline gives CDR1 SQVTM, CDR2 ANQGSEA. This CDR3 region has 12 residues. V was pared by 7 bases and J by 2 bases, with 11 bases between. As DNA, the CDR3 is TGCAGCGCAGAGACCAGTAACACTGAAGCTTTCTTT. Protein sequence: CSAETSNTEAFF.

The V and J genes are TRBV6-5 and TRBJ1-6, with a possible D match to TRBD1 (6 bases). Germline V CDR1 and CDR2: MNHEY, SVGAGI. The CDR3 spans 16 residues. Trimming removed 3 bases at V and 4 bases at J, with 13 bases between. The DNA for the CDR3 is TGTGCCAGCAGTTATCAGGGGTCAAGGTATAATTCACCCCTCCACTTT. Protein sequence: CASSYQGSRYNSPLHF.

The V gene is TRBV10-3, the J gene TRBJ1-1; no clear D gene. V lost 2 bases and J 5 bases, leaving 9 bases between the germline ends. Germline loops: CDR1 ENHRY, CDR2 SYGVKD. CDR3 length equals 13 residues. The CDR3 nucleotides are TGTGCCATCAGTGAGCACGAGATGACTGAAGCTTTCTTT. It specifies CAISEHEMTEAFF.

The rearrangement joins TRBV4-1 to TRBJ1-1; D not resolved. Germline V lookup: CDR1 MGHRA, CDR2 YSYEKL. This CDR3 has 14 amino acids. V was trimmed by 1 base and J by 3 bases, leaving 9 bases between them. This CDR3 is CASSQVGLYTEAFF. Here the CDR3 DNA reads TGCGCCAGCAGCCAAGTCGGCCTCTACACTGAAGCTTTCTTT.